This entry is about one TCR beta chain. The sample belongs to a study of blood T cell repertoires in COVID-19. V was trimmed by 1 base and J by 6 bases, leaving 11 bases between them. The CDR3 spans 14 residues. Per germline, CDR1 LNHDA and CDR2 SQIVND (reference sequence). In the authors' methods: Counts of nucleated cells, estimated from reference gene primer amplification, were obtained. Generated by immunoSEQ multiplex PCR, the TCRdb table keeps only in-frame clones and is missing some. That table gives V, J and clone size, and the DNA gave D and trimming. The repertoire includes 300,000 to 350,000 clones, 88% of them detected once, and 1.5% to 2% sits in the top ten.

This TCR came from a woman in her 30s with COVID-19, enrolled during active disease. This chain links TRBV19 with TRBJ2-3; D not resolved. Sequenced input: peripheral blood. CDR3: CASSIVTDMDTQYF. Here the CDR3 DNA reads TGTGCCAGTAGTATAGTTACAGATATGGATACGCAGTATTTT. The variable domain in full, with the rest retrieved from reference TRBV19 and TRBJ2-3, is DGGITQSPKYLFRKEGQNVTLSCEQNLNHDAMYWYRQDPGQGLRLIYYSQIVNDFQKGDIAEGYSVSREKKESFPLTVTSAQKNPTAFYLCASSIVTDMDTQYFGPGTRLTVL.